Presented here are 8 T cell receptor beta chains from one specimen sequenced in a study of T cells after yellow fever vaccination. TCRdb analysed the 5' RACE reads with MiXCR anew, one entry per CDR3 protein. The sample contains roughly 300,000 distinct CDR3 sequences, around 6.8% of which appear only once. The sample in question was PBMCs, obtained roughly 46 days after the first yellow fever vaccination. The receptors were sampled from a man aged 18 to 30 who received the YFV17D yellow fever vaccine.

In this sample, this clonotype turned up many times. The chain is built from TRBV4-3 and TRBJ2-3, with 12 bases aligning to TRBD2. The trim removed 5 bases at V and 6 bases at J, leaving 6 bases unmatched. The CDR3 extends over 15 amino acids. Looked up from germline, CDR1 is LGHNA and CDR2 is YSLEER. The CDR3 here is CASSKSGTSGDTQYF. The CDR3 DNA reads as TGCGCCAGCAGCAAATCCGGGACTAGCGGGGATACGCAGTATTTT.

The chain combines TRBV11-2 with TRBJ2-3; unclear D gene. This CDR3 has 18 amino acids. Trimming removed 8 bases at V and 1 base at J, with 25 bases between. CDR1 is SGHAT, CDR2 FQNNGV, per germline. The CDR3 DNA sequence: TGTGCCAGCTCACGGTCGGCCTCAAGGTGGAGCGGCACAGATACGCAGTATTTT. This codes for CASSRSASRWSGTDTQYF.

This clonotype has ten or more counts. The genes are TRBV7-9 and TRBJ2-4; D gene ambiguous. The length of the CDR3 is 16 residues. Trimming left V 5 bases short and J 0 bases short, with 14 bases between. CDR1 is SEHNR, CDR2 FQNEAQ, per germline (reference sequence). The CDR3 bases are TGTGCCAGCAGCCCACCCTATATTCTAGCCAAAAACATTCAGTACTTC. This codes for CASSPPYILAKNIQYF.

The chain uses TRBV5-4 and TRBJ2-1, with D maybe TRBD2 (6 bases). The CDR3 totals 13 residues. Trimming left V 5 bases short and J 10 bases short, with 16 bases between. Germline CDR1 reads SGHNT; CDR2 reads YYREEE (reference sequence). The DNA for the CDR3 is TGTGCCAGCAGGGTGGCGGGGAGTTGGGAGCAGTTCTTC. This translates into CASRVAGSWEQFF.

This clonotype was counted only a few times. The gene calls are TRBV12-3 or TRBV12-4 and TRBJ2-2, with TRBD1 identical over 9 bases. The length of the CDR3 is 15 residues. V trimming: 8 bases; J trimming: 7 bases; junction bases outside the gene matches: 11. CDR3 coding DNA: TGTGCCAGCTCGCCCCGGGACAGGGACAACGGGGAGCTGTTTTTT. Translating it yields CASSPRDRDNGELFF.

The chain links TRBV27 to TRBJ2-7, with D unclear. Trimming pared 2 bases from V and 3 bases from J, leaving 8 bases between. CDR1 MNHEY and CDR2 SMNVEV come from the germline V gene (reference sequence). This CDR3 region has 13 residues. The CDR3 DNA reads TGTGCCAGCAGTTTAACAGTGAGCTACGAGCAGTACTTC. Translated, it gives CASSLTVSYEQYF.

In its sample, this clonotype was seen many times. DNA for the CDR3: TGTGCCAGCAGTTACTCGAAGGTAGTTCCTGAGCAGTTCTTC. Amino acid sequence: CASSYSKVVPEQFF. The chain is built from TRBV6-2 or TRBV6-3 and TRBJ2-1; D remains unclear. The CDR3 has 14 amino acids. Germline lookup yields CDR1 MNHEY and CDR2 SVGEGT. V lost 0 bases and J lost 9, with 12 bases in between.

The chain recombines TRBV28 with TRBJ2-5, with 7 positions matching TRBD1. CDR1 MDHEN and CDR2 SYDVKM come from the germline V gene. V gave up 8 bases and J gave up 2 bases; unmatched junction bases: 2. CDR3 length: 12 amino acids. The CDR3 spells CASGDRQETQYF. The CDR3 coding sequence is TGTGCCAGCGGGGACAGACAAGAGACCCAGTACTTC. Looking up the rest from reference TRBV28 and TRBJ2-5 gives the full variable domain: DVKVTQSSRYLVKRTGEKVFLECVQDMDHENMFWYRQDPGLGLRLIYFSYDVKMKEKGDIPEGYSVSREKKERFSLILESASTNQTSMYLCASGDRQETQYFGPGTRLLVL.